Sequencing of this T cell receptor (beta chain) was carried out in a study of T cell changes during pregnancy in multiple sclerosis. This clone was counted only a few times. Generated by immunoSEQ multiplex PCR, the TCRdb table keeps only in-frame clones and is missing some. The sample yields tens of thousands of clones, 90% seen once. The ends were cut back, 3 bases at V and 5 bases at J, with 16 bases in the middle. Looked up from germline, CDR1 is LGHNA and CDR2 is YNFKEQ. This CDR3 is built from 15 residues. The rearrangement links TRBV4-2 to TRBJ1-1; no definite D call. The receptor was isolated from a female donor with multiple sclerosis, enrolled in a pregnancy study. Sequences were derived from CD4+ T cells from peripheral blood mononuclear cells, sampled in the second trimester of pregnancy. CDR3 in amino acids: CASSHRRGPGTEAFF. The CDR3 coding sequence is TGTGCCAGCAGCCACCGCCGCGGCCCGGGGACTGAAGCTTTCTTT.